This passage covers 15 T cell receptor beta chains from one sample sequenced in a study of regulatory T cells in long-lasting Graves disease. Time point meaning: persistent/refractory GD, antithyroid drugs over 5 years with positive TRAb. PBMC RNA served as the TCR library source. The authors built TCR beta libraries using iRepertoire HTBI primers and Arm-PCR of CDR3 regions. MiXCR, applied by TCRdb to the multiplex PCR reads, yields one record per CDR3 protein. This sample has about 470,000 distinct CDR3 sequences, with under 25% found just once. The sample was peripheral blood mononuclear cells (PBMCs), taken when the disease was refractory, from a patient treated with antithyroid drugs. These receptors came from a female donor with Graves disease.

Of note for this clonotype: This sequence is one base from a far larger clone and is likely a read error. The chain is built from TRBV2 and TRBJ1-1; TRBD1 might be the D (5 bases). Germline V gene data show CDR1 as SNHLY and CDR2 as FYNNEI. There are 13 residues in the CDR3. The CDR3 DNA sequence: TGTGCCAGCAGTGGACAGATGAACACTGAAGCTTCCTTT. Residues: CASSGQMNTEASF. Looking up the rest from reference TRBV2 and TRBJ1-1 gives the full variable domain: EPEVTQTPSHQVTQMGQEVILRCVPISNHLYFYWYRQILGQKVEFLVSFYNNEISEKSEIFDDQFSVERPDGSNFTLKIRSTKLEDSAMYFCASSGQMNTEASFGQGTRLTVV.

This CDR3 reads CASSLTTPQRWGRETQYF. The CDR3 DNA is TGTGCCAGCAGCCTTACGACCCCTCAACGGTGGGGGAGGGAGACCCAGTACTTC. The chain is built from TRBV7-9 and TRBJ2-5; TRBD2 is a possible D gene (6 bases). Germline CDR1 and CDR2: SEHNR and FQNEAQ (reference sequence). Between the trimmed V and J ends, which lost 5 bases and 5 bases, there was a span of 27 bases. This CDR3 region has 18 residues.

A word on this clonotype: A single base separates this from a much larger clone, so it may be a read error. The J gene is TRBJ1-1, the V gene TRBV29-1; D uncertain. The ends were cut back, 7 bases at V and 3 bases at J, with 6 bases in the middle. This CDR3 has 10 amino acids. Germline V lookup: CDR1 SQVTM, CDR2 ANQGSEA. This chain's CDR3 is CSAMDTEAFF. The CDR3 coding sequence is TGCAGCGCTATGGACACTGAAGCTTTCTTT.

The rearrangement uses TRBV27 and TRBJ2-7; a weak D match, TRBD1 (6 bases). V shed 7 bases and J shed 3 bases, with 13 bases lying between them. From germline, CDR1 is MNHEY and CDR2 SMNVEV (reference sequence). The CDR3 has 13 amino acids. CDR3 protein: CASKTGDHYEQYF. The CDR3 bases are TGTGCCAGCAAGACAGGAGACCACTACGAGCAGTACTTC.

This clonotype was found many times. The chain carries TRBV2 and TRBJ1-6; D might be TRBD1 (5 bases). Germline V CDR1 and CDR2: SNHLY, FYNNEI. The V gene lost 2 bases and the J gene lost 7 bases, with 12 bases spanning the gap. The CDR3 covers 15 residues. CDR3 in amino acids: CASSERGVRNSPLHF. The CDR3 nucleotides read TGTGCCAGCAGTGAAAGGGGAGTGCGCAATTCACCCCTCCACTTT.

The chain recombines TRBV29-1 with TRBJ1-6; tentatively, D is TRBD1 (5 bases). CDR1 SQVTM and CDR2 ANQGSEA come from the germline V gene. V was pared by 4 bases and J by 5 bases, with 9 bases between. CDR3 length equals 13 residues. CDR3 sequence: CSVAGTDNSPLHF. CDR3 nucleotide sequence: TGCAGCGTTGCGGGGACTGATAATTCACCCCTCCACTTT. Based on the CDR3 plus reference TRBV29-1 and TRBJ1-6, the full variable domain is SAVISQKPSRDICQRGTSLTIQCQVDSQVTMMFWYRQQPGQSLTLIATANQGSEATYESGFVIDKFPISRPNLTFSTLTVSNMSPEDSSIYLCSVAGTDNSPLHFGNGTRLTVT.

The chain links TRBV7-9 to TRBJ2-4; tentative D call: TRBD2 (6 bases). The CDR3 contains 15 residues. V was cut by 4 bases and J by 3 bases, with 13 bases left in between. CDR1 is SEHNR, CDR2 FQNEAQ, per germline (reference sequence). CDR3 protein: CASSSAGRDKNIQYF. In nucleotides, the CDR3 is TGTGCCAGCAGCTCCGCCGGGAGAGACAAAAACATTCAGTACTTC.

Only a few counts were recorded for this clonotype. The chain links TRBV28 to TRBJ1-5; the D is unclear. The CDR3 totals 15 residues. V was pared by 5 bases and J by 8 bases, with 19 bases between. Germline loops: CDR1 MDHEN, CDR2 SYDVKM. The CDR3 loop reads CASSVFPDGFEPQHF. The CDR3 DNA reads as TGTGCCAGCAGTGTCTTCCCGGACGGGTTTGAGCCCCAGCATTTT.

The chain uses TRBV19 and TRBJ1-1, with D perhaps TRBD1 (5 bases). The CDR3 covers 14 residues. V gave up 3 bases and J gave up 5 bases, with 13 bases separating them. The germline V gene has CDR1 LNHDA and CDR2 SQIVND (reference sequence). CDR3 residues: CASSMVGGSTEAFF. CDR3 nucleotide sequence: TGTGCCAGTAGTATGGTCGGGGGTTCTACTGAAGCTTTCTTT. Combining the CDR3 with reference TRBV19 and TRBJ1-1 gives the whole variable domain DGGITQSPKYLFRKEGQNVTLSCEQNLNHDAMYWYRQDPGQGLRLIYYSQIVNDFQKGDIAEGYSVSREKKESFPLTVTSAQKNPTAFYLCASSMVGGSTEAFFGQGTRLTVV.

The CDR3 sequence: CASSTGTGMHEQYF. For the CDR3, the DNA is TGTGCCAGCAGTACCGGGACAGGGATGCACGAGCAGTACTTC. The chain recombines TRBV6-2 or TRBV6-3 with TRBJ2-7; TRBD1 matches 9 bases. Losses at the gene ends were 5 bases for V and 5 bases for J; bases not matched to a gene: 7. The length of the CDR3 is 14 residues. CDR1 is MNHEY and CDR2 is SVGEGT in the germline V gene.

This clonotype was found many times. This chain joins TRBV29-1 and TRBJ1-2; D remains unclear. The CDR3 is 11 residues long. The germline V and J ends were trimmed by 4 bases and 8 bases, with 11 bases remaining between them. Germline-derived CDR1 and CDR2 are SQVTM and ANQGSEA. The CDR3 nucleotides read TGCAGCGTTGGGGAGAACGACGGCTACACCTTC. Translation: CSVGENDGYTF.

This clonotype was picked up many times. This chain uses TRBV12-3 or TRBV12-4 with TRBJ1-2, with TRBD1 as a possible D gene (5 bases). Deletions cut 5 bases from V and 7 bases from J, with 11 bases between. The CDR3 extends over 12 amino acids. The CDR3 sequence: CASSLRGVGYTF. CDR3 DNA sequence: TGTGCCAGCAGTCTCCGGGGCGTTGGCTACACCTTC.

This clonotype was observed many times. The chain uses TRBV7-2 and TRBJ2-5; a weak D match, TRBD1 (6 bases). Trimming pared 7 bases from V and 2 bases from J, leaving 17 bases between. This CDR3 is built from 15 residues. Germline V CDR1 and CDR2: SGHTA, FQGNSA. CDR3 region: CASTSGWGQQETQYF. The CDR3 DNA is TGTGCCAGCACCTCCGGTTGGGGACAACAAGAGACCCAGTACTTC.

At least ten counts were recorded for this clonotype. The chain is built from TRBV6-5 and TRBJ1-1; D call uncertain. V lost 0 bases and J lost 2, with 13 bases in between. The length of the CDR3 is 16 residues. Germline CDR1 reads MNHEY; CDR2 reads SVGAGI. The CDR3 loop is CASSYSPIDINTEAFF. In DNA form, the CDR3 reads TGTGCCAGCAGTTACTCCCCCATAGACATAAACACTGAAGCTTTCTTT.

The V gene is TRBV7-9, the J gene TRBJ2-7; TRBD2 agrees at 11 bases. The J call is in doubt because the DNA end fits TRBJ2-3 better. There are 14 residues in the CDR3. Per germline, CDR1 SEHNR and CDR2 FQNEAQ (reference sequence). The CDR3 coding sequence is TGTGCCAGCAACTTGGGACTAGCGGAAGATACGCAGTATTTT. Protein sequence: CASNLGLAEDTQYF.